A selection of T cell receptor beta chains follows, all from one sample in a study of T cell repertoires in cytomegalovirus infection. TCRdb re-called the reads with MiXCR, one entry per CDR3 protein. The sample lists 150,000 or so distinct CDR3 sequences, 5% to 6.5% seen once, with 15% to 20% in the top ten. The material sequenced was PBMCs. The receptors were gathered from a human donor in good health (CMV status not recorded). Some clones in this sample may be carry-over from other donors' samples. CDR3s include the opening cysteine and the closing phenylalanine or tryptophan. A D gene is named only where the DNA matches it firmly. Size tells how often a clone was seen (once, few, many) or the class of an expanded clone, and some rows leave it out.

d_call,clone_size,j_call,v_call,cdr3_nt,cdr3_aa
TRBD1,-,TRBJ1-2,TRBV7-9,TGTGCCAGCAGCTTAGCGGTTAGGGACAGGGATGGCTACACCTTC,CASSLAVRDRDGYTF
TRBD1,many,TRBJ1-1,TRBV7-9,TGTGCCAGCAGCCTCCCACAGGGGCTCATGAACACTGAAGCTTTCTTT,CASSLPQGLMNTEAFF
-,few,TRBJ2-7,TRBV29-1,TGCAGCGTTTGGTCGGGGGCCGCCTACGAGCAGTACTTC,CSVWSGAAYEQYF
-,many,TRBJ1-5,TRBV7-2,TGTGCCAGCAGGTCCGACACAAACAATCAGCCCCAGCATTTT,CASRSDTNNQPQHF
-,-,TRBJ1-4,TRBV28,TGTGCCAGCAGGATCAGAGGGATGTCTGAAAAACTGTTTTTT,CASRIRGMSEKLFF
TRBD1,many,TRBJ2-2,TRBV14,TGTGCCAGCAGCTCACCCTTTACAGGGGGCGGCGGCGTGAACACCGGGGAGCTGTTTTTT,CASSSPFTGGGGVNTGELFF
-,many,TRBJ1-1,TRBV12-3/TRBV12-4,TGTGCCAGCAGTTTAGCAGGGGAGAACACTGAAGCTTTCTTT,CASSLAGENTEAFF
TRBD1,many,TRBJ1-5,TRBV7-2,TGTGCCAGCAGCCTCGACCCCCCTCGGGACAGGGGGACCTTTAGCAATCAGCCCCAGCATTTT,CASSLDPPRDRGTFSNQPQHF
-,-,TRBJ1-4,TRBV5-5,TGTGCCAGCAGCTATCGGGGAGGGGCAACTAATGGAAAACTGTTTTTT,CASSYRGGATNGKLFF
TRBD1,medium-sized,TRBJ2-2,TRBV7-2,TGTGCCAGCAGCTCGGAAGGACAGGGGTATCCCGGGGAGCTGTTTTTT,CASSSEGQGYPGELFF
-,-,TRBJ1-5,TRBV15,TGTGCCACCAGCAGAGGAGGATGGGTGGATCAGCCCCAGCATTTT,CATSRGGWVDQPQHF
-,few,TRBJ2-1,TRBV27,TGTGCCAGCAGTTACAAGGGGGTGAGCTACAATGAGCAGTTCTTC,CASSYKGVSYNEQFF
-,many,TRBJ2-5,TRBV20-1,TGCAGTGCGCCTGCCGGGGTAGCGGAGACCCAGTACTTC,CSAPAGVAETQYF
-,many,TRBJ2-4,TRBV28,TGTGCCAGCAGTCCCCGACAGTTACCTTCAGCCAAAAACATTCAGTACTTC,CASSPRQLPSAKNIQYF
-,many,TRBJ2-3,TRBV19,TGTGCCAGTAGTATAGAGTTTCGGGGAGGATTCAACACAGATACGCAGTATTTT,CASSIEFRGGFNTDTQYF
-,few,TRBJ1-4,TRBV10-3,TGTGCCATCAGTGCGCGGGCAACTAATGAAAAACTGTTTTTT,CAISARATNEKLFF
-,-,TRBJ2-3,TRBV7-9,TGTGCCAGCAGCCGCCGGGACTGGGCCGATACGCAGTATTTT,CASSRRDWADTQYF
TRBD1,few,TRBJ2-3,TRBV6-4,TGTGCCAGCAGTGACGGACAGGGGGCCACAGATACGCAGTATTTT,CASSDGQGATDTQYF
TRBD2,few,TRBJ2-5,TRBV7-9,TGTGCCAGCAGCTACCTCGCTTCTAGCGGGAGATACCAAGAGACCCAGTACTTC,CASSYLASSGRYQETQYF
-,many,TRBJ2-5,TRBV10-3,TGTGCCATCAGCCGCCAAGGGGGGGGCCAAACGGAGACCCAGTACTTC,CAISRQGGGQTETQYF
-,few,TRBJ1-2,TRBV7-4,TGTGCCAGCAGCTTAGATATCGCCAACACTAACTATGGCTACACCTTC,CASSLDIANTNYGYTF
-,many,TRBJ1-1,TRBV7-2,TGTGCCAGCAGCTTAGTGGGGGGCCAGGTGCACACTGAAGCTTTCTTT,CASSLVGGQVHTEAFF
-,-,TRBJ1-5,TRBV20-1,TGCGGTGCTAGAGATTACAGGGTTTTTGGCCAGCCCCAGCATTTT,CGARDYRVFGQPQHF
-,many,TRBJ1-5,TRBV20-1,TGCAGTGCTAGCGTGTTCGGGGGCCTCAATCAGCCCCAGCATTTT,CSASVFGGLNQPQHF
-,many,TRBJ2-4,TRBV10-3,TGTGCCATCAGTGAATCAGGGGAAGGGGGCAAAAACATTCAGTACTTC,CAISESGEGGKNIQYF
TRBD1,-,TRBJ1-2,TRBV5-1,TGCGCCAGCAGCTTGGCGAGGACAGGAGGCGGCGGCTACACCTTC,CASSLARTGGGGYTF
-,many,TRBJ2-3,TRBV19,TGTGCCAGTACCGTCAACCCGCTTGCAGATACGCAGTATTTT,CASTVNPLADTQYF
-,many,TRBJ1-2,TRBV7-2,TGTGCCAGCAGCCAGGGGAGTGGCTATGGCTACACCTTC,CASSQGSGYGYTF
-,-,TRBJ1-1,TRBV11-2,TGTGCCAGCAGCCCGGTCGGACGCGACACTGAAGCTTTCTTT,CASSPVGRDTEAFF
-,many,TRBJ1-4,TRBV7-2,TGTGCCAGCAGCTTAGTAGGGGGGTCTAATGAAAAACTGTTTTTT,CASSLVGGSNEKLFF
TRBD1,-,TRBJ2-3,TRBV15,TGTGCCGCCGAGACAGGGTACACAGATACGCAGTATTTT,CAAETGYTDTQYF